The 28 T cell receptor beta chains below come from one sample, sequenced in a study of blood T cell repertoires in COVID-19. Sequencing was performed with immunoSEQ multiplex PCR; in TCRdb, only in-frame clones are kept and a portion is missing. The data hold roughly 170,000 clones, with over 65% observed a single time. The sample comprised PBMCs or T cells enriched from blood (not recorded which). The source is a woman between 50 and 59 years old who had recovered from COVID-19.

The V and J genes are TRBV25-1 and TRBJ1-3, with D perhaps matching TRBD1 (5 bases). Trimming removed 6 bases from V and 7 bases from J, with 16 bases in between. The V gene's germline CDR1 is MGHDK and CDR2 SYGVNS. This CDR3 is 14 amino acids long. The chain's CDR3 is CASRVPGRSNTIYF. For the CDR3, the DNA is TGTGCCAGCAGGGTCCCAGGGAGGAGTAACACCATATATTTT.

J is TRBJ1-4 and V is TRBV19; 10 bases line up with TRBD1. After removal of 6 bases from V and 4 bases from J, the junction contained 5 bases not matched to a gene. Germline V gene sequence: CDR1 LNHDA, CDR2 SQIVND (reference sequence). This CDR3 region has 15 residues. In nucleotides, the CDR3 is TGTGCCAGTAGCCAAGGACAGGGGGGTAATGAAAAACTGTTTTTT. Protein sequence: CASSQGQGGNEKLFF.

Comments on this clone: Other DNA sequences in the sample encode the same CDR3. The CDR3 here is CASSTGQGGTEAFF. CDR3 sequence (DNA): TGTGCCAGCAGTACGGGACAGGGGGGCACTGAAGCTTTCTTT. The rearrangement uses TRBV7-9 and TRBJ1-1, with 11 bases lining up with TRBD1. V lost 6 bases, J lost 4 bases, and 4 bases stayed unmatched. The germline CDR1 and CDR2 sequences are SEHNR and FQNEAQ (reference sequence). The CDR3 runs 14 residues. Full variable domain (outside the CDR3, taken from reference TRBV7-9 and TRBJ1-1): DTGVSQNPRHKITKRGQNVTFRCDPISEHNRLYWYRQTLGQGPEFLTYFQNEAQLEKSRLLSDRFSAERPKGSFSTLEIQRTEQGDSAMYLCASSTGQGGTEAFFGQGTRLTVV.

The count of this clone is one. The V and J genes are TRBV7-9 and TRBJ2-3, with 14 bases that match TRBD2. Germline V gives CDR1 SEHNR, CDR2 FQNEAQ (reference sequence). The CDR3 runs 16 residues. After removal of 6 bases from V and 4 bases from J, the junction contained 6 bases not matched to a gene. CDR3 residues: CASRATSGGAADTQYF. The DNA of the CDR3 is TGTGCCAGCAGGGCGACTAGCGGGGGGGCGGCAGATACGCAGTATTTT.

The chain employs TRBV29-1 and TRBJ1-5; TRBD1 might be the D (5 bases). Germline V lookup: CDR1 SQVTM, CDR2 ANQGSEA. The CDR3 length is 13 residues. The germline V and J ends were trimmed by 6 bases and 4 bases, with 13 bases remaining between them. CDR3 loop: CSVGGGANQPQHF. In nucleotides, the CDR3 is TGCAGCGTGGGAGGAGGGGCGAATCAGCCCCAGCATTTT.

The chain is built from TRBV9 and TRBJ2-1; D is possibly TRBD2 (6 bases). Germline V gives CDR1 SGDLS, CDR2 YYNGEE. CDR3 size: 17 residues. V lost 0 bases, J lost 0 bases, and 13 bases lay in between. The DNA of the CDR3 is TGTGCCAGCAGCGTAGTGGAGGGGTTTAGCTCCTACAATGAGCAGTTCTTC. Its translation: CASSVVEGFSSYNEQFF.

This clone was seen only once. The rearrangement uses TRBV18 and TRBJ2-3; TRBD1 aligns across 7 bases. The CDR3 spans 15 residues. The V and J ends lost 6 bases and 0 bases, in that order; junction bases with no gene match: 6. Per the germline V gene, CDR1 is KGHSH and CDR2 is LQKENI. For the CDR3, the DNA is TGTGCCAGCTCCGAGGGGGCAGATAGCACAGATACGCAGTATTTT. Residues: CASSEGADSTDTQYF.

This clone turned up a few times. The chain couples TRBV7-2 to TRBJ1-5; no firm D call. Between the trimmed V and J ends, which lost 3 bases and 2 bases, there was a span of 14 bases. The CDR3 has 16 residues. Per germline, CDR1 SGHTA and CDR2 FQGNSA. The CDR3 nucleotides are TGTGCCAGCAGCTTGGGAGGTTCCCGGGGCAATCAGCCCCAGCATTTT. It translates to CASSLGGSRGNQPQHF.

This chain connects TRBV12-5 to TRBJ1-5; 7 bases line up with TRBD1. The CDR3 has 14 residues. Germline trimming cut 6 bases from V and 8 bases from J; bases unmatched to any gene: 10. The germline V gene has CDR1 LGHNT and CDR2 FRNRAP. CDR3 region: CASGEQGSTEPQHF. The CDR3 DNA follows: TGTGCTAGTGGAGAACAGGGGAGCACGGAGCCCCAGCATTTT.

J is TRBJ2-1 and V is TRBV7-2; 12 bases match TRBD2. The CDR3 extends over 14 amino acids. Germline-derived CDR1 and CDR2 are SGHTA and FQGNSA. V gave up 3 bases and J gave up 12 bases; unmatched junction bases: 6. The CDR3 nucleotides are TGTGCCAGCAGCTTCGAACTAGCGGGAGGTAGGCAGTTCTTC. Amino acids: CASSFELAGGRQFF.

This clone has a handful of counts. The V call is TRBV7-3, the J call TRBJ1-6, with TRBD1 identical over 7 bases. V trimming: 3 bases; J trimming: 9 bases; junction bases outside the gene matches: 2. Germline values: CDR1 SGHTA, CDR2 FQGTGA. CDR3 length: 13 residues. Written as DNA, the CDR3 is TGTGCCAGCAGCTTTCAGGGGGGTTCACCCCTCCACTTT. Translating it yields CASSFQGGSPLHF.

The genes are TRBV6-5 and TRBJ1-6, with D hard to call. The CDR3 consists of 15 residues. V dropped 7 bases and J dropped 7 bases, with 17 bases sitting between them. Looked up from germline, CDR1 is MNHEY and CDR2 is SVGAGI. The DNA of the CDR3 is TGTGCCAGCAAATCGGACGGACTAATGAATTCACCCCTCCACTTT. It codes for CASKSDGLMNSPLHF.

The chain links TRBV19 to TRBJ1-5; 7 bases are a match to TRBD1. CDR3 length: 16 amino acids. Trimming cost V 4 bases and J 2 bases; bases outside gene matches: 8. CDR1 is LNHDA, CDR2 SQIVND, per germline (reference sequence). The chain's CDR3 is CASSKPRQGGNQPQHF. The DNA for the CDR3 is TGTGCCAGTAGTAAACCTCGACAGGGCGGCAATCAGCCCCAGCATTTT.

The CDR3 bases are TGTGCCAGCAGTTACAGGGACACCGGGGAGCTGTTTTTT. Protein sequence: CASSYRDTGELFF. The rearrangement uses TRBV27 and TRBJ2-2; TRBD1 is a possible D gene (6 bases). Trimming removed 4 bases from V and 3 bases from J, with 6 bases in between. The CDR3 spans 13 residues. CDR1 is MNHEY, CDR2 SMNVEV, per germline (reference sequence).

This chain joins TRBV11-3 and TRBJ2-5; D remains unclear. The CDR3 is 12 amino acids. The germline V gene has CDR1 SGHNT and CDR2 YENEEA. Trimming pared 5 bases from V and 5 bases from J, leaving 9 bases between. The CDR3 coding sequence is TGTGCCAGCAGCCCCATGGAGGAGACCCAGTACTTC. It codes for CASSPMEETQYF.

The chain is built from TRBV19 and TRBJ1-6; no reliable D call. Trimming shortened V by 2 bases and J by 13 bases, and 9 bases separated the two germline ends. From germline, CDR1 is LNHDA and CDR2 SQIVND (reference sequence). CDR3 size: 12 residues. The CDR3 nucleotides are TGTGCCAGTAGTATAATAGCCCGTCCCCTCCACTTT. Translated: CASSIIARPLHF.

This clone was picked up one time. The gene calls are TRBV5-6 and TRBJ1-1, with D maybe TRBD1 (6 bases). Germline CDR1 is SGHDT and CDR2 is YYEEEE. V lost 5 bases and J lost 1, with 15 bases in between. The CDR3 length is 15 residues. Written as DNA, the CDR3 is TGTGCCAGCAGTTTCCTAGGACAGCAGAACACTGAAGCTTTCTTT. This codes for CASSFLGQQNTEAFF.

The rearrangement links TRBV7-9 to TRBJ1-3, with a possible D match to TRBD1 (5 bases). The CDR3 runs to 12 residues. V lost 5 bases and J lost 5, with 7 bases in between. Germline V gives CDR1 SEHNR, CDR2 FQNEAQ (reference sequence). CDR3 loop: CASSQGRNTIYF. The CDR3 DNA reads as TGTGCCAGCAGCCAGGGCAGAAACACCATATATTTT.

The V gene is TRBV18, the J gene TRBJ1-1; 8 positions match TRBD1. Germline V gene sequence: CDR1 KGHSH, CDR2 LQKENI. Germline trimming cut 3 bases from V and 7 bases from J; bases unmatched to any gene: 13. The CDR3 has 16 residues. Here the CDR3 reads CASSPGTDRGLLEAFF. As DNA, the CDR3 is TGTGCCAGCTCACCTGGGACTGACAGGGGCCTGCTTGAAGCTTTCTTT.

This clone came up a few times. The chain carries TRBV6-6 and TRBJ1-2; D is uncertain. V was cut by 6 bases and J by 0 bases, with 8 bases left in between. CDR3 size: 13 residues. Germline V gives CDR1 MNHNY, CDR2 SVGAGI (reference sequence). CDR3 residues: CASSHSTNYGYTF. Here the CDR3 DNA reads TGTGCCAGCAGCCACAGCACTAACTATGGCTACACCTTC.

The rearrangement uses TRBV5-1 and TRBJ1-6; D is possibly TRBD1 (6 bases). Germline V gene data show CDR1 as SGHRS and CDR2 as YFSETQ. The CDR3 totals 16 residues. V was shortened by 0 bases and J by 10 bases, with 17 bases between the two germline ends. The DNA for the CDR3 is TGCGCCAGCAGCTTGGGCCCCAGGGGAATGGAATCACCCCTCCACTTT. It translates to CASSLGPRGMESPLHF.

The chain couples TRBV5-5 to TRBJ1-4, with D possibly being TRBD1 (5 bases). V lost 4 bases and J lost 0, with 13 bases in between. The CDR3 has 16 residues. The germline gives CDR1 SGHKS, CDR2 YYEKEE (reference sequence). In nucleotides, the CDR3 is TGTGCCAGCAGCCCCCGCGGGGCTACAACTAATGAAAAACTGTTTTTT. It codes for CASSPRGATTNEKLFF.

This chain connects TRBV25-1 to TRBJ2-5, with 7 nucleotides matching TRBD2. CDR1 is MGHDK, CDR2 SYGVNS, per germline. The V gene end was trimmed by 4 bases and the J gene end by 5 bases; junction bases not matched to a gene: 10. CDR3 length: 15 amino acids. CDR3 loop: CASSGLGGAGETQYF. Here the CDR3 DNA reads TGTGCCAGCAGTGGCCTGGGAGGGGCAGGGGAGACCCAGTACTTC.

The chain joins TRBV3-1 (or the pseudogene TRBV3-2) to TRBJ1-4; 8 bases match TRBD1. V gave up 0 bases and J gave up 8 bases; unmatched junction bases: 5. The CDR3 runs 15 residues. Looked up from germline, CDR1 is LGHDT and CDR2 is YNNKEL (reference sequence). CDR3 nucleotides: TGTGCCAGCAGCCAAGAGTCCAGGGGGCGCGAAAAACTGTTTTTT. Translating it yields CASSQESRGREKLFF.

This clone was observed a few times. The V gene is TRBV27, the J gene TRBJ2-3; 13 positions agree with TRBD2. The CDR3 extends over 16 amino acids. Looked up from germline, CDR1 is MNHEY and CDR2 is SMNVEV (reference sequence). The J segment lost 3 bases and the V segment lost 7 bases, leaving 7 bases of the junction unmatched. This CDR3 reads CASTALAGGLTDTQYF. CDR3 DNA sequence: TGTGCCAGCACGGCACTAGCGGGGGGGCTGACAGATACGCAGTATTTT.

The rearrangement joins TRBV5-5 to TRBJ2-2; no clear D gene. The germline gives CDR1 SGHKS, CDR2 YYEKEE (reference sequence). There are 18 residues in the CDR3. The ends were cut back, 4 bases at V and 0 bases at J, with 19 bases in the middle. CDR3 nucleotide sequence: TGTGCCAGCAGCCGTGCGGTCTATATCACTTCGAACACCGGGGAGCTGTTTTTT. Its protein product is CASSRAVYITSNTGELFF.

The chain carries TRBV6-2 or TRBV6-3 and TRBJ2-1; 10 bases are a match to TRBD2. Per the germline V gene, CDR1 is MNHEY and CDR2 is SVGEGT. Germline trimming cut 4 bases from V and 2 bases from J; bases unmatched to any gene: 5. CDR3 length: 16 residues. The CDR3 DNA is TGTGCCAGCAGTTCACCCCTAGCGGGGGCCTACAATGAGCAGTTCTTC. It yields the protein CASSSPLAGAYNEQFF.

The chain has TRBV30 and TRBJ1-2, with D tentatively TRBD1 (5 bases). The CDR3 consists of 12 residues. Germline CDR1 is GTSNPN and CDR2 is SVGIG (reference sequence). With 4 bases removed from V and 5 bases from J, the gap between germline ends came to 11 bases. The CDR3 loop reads CAWTPGGYGYTF. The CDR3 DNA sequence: TGTGCCTGGACGCCCGGGGGTTATGGCTACACCTTC. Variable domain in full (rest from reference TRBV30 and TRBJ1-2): SQTIHQWPATLVQPVGSPLSLECTVEGTSNPNLYWYRQAAGRGLQLLFYSVGIGQISSEVPQNLSASRPQDRQFILSSKKLLLSDSGFYLCAWTPGGYGYTFGSGTRLTVV.